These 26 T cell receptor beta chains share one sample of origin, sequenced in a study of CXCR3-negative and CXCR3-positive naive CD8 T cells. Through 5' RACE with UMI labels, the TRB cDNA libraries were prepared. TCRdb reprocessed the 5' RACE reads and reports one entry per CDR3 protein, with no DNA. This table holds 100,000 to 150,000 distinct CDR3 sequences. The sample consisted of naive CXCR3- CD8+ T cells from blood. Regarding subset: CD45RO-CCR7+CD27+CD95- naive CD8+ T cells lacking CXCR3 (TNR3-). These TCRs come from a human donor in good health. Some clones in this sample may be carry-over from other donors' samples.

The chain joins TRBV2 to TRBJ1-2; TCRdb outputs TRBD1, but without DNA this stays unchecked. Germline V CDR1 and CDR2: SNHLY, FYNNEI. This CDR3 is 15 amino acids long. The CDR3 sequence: CASSDPEALQDGYTF. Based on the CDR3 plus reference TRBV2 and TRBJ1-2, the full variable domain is EPEVTQTPSHQVTQMGQEVILRCVPISNHLYFYWYRQILGQKVEFLVSFYNNEISEKSEIFDDQFSVERPDGSNFTLKIRSTKLEDSAMYFCASSDPEALQDGYTFGSGTRLTVV.

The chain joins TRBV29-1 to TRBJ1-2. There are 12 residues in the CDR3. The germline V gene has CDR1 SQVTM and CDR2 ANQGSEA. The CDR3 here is CSVVEQDYGYTF.

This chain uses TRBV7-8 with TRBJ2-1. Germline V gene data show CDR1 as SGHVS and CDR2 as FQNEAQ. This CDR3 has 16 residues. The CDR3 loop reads CASSSSGVSSYNEQFF.

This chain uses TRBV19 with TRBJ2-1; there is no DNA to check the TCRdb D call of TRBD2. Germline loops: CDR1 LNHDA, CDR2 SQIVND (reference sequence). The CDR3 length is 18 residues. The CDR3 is CASSTYPGLAGDNNEQFF.

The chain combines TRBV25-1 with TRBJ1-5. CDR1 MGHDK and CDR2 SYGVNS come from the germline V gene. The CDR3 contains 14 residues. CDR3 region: CASSEWDSNQPQHF.

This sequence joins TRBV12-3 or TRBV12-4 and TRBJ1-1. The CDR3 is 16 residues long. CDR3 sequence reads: CASSFYPRTAVEEAFF.

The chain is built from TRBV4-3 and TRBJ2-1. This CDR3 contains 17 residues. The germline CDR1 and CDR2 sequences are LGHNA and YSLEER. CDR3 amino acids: CASSPSIEGTLYNEQFF.

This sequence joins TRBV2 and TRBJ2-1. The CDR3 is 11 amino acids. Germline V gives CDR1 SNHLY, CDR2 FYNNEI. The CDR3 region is CASSLVNEQFF.

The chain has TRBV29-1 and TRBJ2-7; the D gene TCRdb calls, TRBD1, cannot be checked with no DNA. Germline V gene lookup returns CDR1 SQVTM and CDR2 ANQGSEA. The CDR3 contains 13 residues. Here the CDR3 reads CSVVDRGRREQYF.

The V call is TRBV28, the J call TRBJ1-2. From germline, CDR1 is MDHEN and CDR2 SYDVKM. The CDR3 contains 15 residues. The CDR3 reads CASSPPWDSYYGYTF.

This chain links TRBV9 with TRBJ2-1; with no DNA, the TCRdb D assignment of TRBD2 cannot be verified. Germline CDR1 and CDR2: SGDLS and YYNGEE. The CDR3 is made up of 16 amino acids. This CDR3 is CASSDGTSGAYNEQFF.

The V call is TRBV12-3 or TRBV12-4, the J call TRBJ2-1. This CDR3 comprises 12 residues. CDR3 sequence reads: CASSLPAAEQFF.

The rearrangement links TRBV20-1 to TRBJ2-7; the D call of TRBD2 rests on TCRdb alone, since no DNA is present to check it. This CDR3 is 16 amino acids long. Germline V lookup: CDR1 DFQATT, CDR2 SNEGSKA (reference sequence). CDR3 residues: CSASEGLRQGLYEQYF.

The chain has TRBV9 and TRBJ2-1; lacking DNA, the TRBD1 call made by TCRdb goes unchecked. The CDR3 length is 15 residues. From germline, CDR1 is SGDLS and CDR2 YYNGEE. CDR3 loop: CASSASGWAPNEQFF.

This CDR3 reads CSVDHRGSGSGELFF. The chain has TRBV29-1 and TRBJ2-2; the TRBD1 assignment by TCRdb is unverifiable without DNA. CDR3 length: 15 amino acids. Germline lookup yields CDR1 SQVTM and CDR2 ANQGSEA.

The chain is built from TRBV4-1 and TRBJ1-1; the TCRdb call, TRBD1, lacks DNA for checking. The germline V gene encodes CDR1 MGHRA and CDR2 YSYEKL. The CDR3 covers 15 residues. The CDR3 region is CASSQDRQGPTEAFF.

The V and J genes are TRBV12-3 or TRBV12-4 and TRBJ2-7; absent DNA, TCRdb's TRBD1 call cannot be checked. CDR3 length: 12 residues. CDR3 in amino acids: CATAGVAYEQYF.

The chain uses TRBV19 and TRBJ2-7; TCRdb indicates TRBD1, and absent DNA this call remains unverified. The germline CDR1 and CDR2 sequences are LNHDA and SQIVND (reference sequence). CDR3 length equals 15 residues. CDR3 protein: CASSPQGSSHYEQYF.

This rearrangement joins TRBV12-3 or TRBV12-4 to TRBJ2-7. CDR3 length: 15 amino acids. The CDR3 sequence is CASSFSGAPWHEQYF.

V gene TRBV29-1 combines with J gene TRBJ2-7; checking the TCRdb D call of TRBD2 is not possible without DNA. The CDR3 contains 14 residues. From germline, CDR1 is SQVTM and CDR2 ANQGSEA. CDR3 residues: CSVLTSGSTYEQYF.

CDR3 sequence: CKGQDVNTEAFF. J is TRBJ1-1 and V is TRBV29-1. The CDR3 is 12 amino acids. Germline V CDR1 and CDR2: SQVTM, ANQGSEA.

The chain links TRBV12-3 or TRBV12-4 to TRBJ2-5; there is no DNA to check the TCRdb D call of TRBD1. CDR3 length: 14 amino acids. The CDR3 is CASSFSGAGETQYF.

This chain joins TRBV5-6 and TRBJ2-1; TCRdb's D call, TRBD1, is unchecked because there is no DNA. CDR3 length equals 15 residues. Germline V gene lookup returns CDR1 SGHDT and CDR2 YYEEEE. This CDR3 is CASSPTGVIYNEQFF. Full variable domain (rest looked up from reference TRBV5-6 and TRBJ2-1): DAGVTQSPTHLIKTRGQQVTLRCSPKSGHDTVSWYQQALGQGPQFIFQYYEEEERQRGNFPDRFSGHQFPNYSSELNVNALLLGDSALYLCASSPTGVIYNEQFFGPGTRLTVL.

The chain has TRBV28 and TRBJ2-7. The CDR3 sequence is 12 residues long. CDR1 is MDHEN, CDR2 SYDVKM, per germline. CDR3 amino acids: CASSFGDYEQYF. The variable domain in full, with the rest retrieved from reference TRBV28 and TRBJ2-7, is DVKVTQSSRYLVKRTGEKVFLECVQDMDHENMFWYRQDPGLGLRLIYFSYDVKMKEKGDIPEGYSVSREKKERFSLILESASTNQTSMYLCASSFGDYEQYFGPGTRLTVT.

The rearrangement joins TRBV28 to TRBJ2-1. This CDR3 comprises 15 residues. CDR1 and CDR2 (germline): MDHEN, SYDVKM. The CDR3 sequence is CASSFGGSSYNEQFF.

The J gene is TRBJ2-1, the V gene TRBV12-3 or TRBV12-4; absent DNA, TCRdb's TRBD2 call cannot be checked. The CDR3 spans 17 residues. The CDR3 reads CASSLLAARRGNNEQFF.